The entry below gives a single T cell receptor beta chain sequence along with its context. The record originates from a study of blood T cell repertoires in COVID-19. Study in general: From T cells, B-cell-depleted T cells, or PBMCs came the material, which was cDNA or gDNA.

This CDR3 region has 16 residues. Germline assignment: CDR1 KGHDR and CDR2 SFDVKD. Trimming at V came to 2 bases and at J to 1 base, leaving 2 bases not matched to a gene. Seattle cases were enrolled at active infection and followed longitudinally. Source study methods: Amplification of reference gene primers was used by the study to estimate nucleated cell counts. Some clones are missing from TCRdb's copy, which holds only in-frame ones; the method was immunoSEQ multiplex PCR. The V and J calls and the clone size are those of that table, but D and trimming were determined from the DNA. The sample yields 70,000 to 100,000 clones, around 92% seen once.

This receptor was identified in a man aged 45 to 65 with COVID-19, enrolled during active disease. The chain has TRBV24-1 and TRBJ2-2; TRBD1 aligns across 8 bases. The sequencing sample was made of peripheral blood. This CDR3 reads CATSDSGTGNTGELFF. In nucleotides, the CDR3 is TGTGCCACCAGTGATTCGGGGACAGGGAACACCGGGGAGCTGTTTTTT.